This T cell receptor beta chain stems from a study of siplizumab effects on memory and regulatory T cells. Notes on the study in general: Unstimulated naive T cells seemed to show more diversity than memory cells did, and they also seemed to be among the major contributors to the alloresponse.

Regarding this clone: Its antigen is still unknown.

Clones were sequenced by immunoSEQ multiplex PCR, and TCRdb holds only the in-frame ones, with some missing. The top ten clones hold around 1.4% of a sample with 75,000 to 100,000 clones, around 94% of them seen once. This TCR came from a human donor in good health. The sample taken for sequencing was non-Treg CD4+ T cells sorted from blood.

The CDR3 is CASSATIGVSYEQYF. For the CDR3, the DNA is TGTGCCAGCAGCGCGACAATAGGAGTTTCCTACGAGCAGTACTTC. The chain is built from TRBV11-2 and TRBJ2-7; unclear D gene. The CDR3 consists of 15 residues. In germline, CDR1 is SGHAT, CDR2 FQNNGV. Between the trimmed V and J ends, which lost 5 bases and 1 base, there was a span of 15 bases.